These 30 T cell receptor beta chains originate from one sample sequenced in a study of shared clonotypes between healthy human individuals. Assay used: immunoSEQ multiplex PCR; TCRdb lists only in-frame clones, some missing. The repertoire holds about 2,500,000 clones, with over 85% as singletons. Sequenced: naive CD4+ T cells sorted from blood. The subset is: CD45RA+ positively selected. The receptor source for this set is a young man in good health.

This rearrangement joins TRBV27 to TRBJ1-6; 9 bases align to TRBD1. The CDR3 extends over 16 amino acids. The germline gives CDR1 MNHEY, CDR2 SMNVEV (reference sequence). Trimming cost V 6 bases and J 7 bases; bases outside gene matches: 10. CDR3 sequence: CASSPSRDRENSPLHF. In nucleotides, the CDR3 is TGTGCCAGCAGCCCTTCCCGGGACAGGGAAAATTCACCCCTCCACTTT.

The chain recombines TRBV25-1 with TRBJ1-4; 8 bases agree with TRBD1. The germline V gene encodes CDR1 MGHDK and CDR2 SYGVNS. J was trimmed by 6 bases and V by 4 bases; bases with no gene match: 10. This CDR3 is built from 16 residues. The CDR3 loop reads CASSATSDRAYEKLFF. The CDR3 DNA reads TGTGCCAGCAGTGCCACTTCGGACAGGGCATATGAAAAACTGTTTTTT.

The rearrangement joins TRBV7-2 to TRBJ2-7; D uncertain. The CDR3 is 12 residues long. Germline assignment: CDR1 SGHTA and CDR2 FQGNSA. V lost 3 bases to trimming and J lost 6 bases, with 9 bases between them. The CDR3 is CASSFNMAEQYF. CDR3 DNA sequence: TGTGCCAGCAGCTTCAACATGGCCGAGCAGTACTTC.

V and J are TRBV15 and TRBJ2-2; D is possibly TRBD2 (7 bases). Trimming shortened V by 8 bases and J by 5 bases, and 18 bases separated the two germline ends. The CDR3 runs to 15 residues. Germline V gene sequence: CDR1 LNHNV, CDR2 YYDKDF (reference sequence). The CDR3 nucleotides read TGTGCCACCCAGGCGGGGGACACTGGAACCGGGGAGCTGTTTTTT. Its translation: CATQAGDTGTGELFF.

The gene calls are TRBV5-1 and TRBJ2-7; D unresolved. Germline V CDR1 and CDR2: SGHRS, YFSETQ. V shed 0 bases and J shed 4 bases, with 8 bases lying between them. This CDR3 comprises 13 residues. In DNA form, the CDR3 reads TGCGCCAGCAGCTTGGAAGTGGATTACGAGCAGTACTTC. Translated, it gives CASSLEVDYEQYF.

As for this clone: In the same sample, other DNA sequences code for this CDR3. V gene TRBV6-5 combines with J gene TRBJ2-5, with D uncertain. Germline-derived CDR1 and CDR2 are MNHEY and SVGAGI. The CDR3 loop spans 13 amino acids. V was trimmed by 0 bases and J by 1 base, leaving 3 bases between them. CDR3 coding DNA: TGTGCCAGCAGTTACTCTGGCCAAGAGACCCAGTACTTC. This translates into CASSYSGQETQYF.

V and J are TRBV4-1 and TRBJ2-7, with 7 bases fitting TRBD2. Per the germline V gene, CDR1 is MGHRA and CDR2 is YSYEKL. V shed 1 base and J 0 bases; nucleotides not matched to a gene: 6. The CDR3 totals 16 residues. In DNA form, the CDR3 reads TGCGCCAGCAGCCAAGGGGAGCGGGACCCCTCCTACGAGCAGTACTTC. Its protein product is CASSQGERDPSYEQYF.

The chain is built from TRBV4-3 and TRBJ2-5; 9 positions match TRBD1. The CDR3 is made up of 16 amino acids. Germline V lookup: CDR1 LGHNA, CDR2 YSLEER. Trimming at V came to 1 base and at J to 2 bases, leaving 5 bases not matched to a gene. In DNA, the CDR3 is TGCGCCAGCAGCCAAGTCGGGACAGGGAGGCAAGAGACCCAGTACTTC. It encodes CASSQVGTGRQETQYF.

This chain joins TRBV10-3 and TRBJ2-7, with 7 bases aligning to TRBD2. Per germline, CDR1 ENHRY and CDR2 SYGVKD. The CDR3 extends over 16 amino acids. With 0 bases clipped from V and 1 base from J, the junction kept 6 bases outside the gene matches. CDR3 in amino acids: CAISESTASGSYEQYF. CDR3 nucleotide sequence: TGTGCCATCAGTGAGTCGACCGCTAGCGGTTCCTACGAGCAGTACTTC.

With regard to this clone: This may arise from a read error, as a much more abundant clone is one base away. The sample has other DNA sequences that encode this CDR3 too. The chain is built from TRBV20-1 and TRBJ2-3; no clear D. The CDR3 has 10 residues. Per the germline V gene, CDR1 is DFQATT and CDR2 is SNEGSKA (reference sequence). V was shortened by 6 bases and J by 0 bases, with 1 base between the two germline ends. In DNA form, the CDR3 reads TGCAGTGCGAGCACAGATACGCAGTATTTT. This translates into CSASTDTQYF.

The J gene is TRBJ1-2, the V gene TRBV9; D call uncertain. The V gene lost 0 bases and the J gene lost 4 bases, with 7 bases spanning the gap. Germline V lookup: CDR1 SGDLS, CDR2 YYNGEE. The CDR3 contains 13 residues. The CDR3: CASSVAESYGYTF. CDR3 in DNA: TGTGCCAGCAGCGTAGCCGAAAGCTATGGCTACACCTTC. Drawing the rest from reference TRBV9 and TRBJ1-2, the complete variable domain is DSGVTQTPKHLITATGQRVTLRCSPRSGDLSVYWYQQSLDQGLQFLIQYYNGEERAKGNILERFSAQQFPDLHSELNLSSLELGDSALYFCASSVAESYGYTFGSGTRLTVV.

The chain employs TRBV2 and TRBJ2-1; 9 bases line up with TRBD2. Trimming took 0 bases from V and 2 from J; bases not matched to a gene: 5. The CDR3 consists of 17 residues. From germline, CDR1 is SNHLY and CDR2 FYNNEI. CDR3 residues: CASSEAAAGGTYNEQFF. Here the CDR3 DNA reads TGTGCCAGCAGTGAAGCGGCAGCGGGAGGCACCTACAATGAGCAGTTCTTC.

The chain couples TRBV6-1 to TRBJ1-1; perhaps TRBD1 as D (5 bases). Germline V gives CDR1 MNHNS, CDR2 SASEGT. There are 12 residues in the CDR3. Trimming pared 8 bases from V and 11 bases from J, leaving 18 bases between. The chain's CDR3 is CASPSRGRNAFF. DNA for the CDR3: TGTGCCAGCCCGAGCCGGGGGAGGAATGCTTTCTTT.

The V gene is TRBV2, the J gene TRBJ1-5; D gene ambiguous. CDR3 length: 15 residues. V lost 6 bases, J lost 1 base, and 13 bases lay in between. Germline V CDR1 and CDR2: SNHLY, FYNNEI. CDR3 protein: CASSRTGGSNQPQHF. CDR3 nucleotides: TGTGCCAGCAGCCGTACGGGTGGGAGCAATCAGCCCCAGCATTTT.

This clone was seen once. This sequence joins TRBV7-2 and TRBJ2-1; D is undetermined. Per the germline V gene, CDR1 is SGHTA and CDR2 is FQGNSA. There are 12 residues in the CDR3. Trimming left V 5 bases short and J 7 bases short, with 9 bases between. The CDR3 here is CASSHPGNEQFF. Written as DNA, the CDR3 is TGTGCCAGCAGCCATCCAGGTAATGAGCAGTTCTTC.

The chain joins TRBV10-3 to TRBJ2-2, with D possibly being TRBD2 (5 bases). With 5 bases removed from V and 0 bases from J, the gap between germline ends came to 13 bases. CDR1 is ENHRY and CDR2 is SYGVKD in the germline V gene. The CDR3 is made up of 16 amino acids. CDR3 DNA sequence: TGTGCCATCAGTCCCCCCCCGGGATCGAACACCGGGGAGCTGTTTTTT. Translated: CAISPPPGSNTGELFF.

The chain combines TRBV5-4 with TRBJ2-1; 8 bases are shared with TRBD2. This CDR3 region has 12 residues. Germline V gene lookup returns CDR1 SGHNT and CDR2 YYREEE (reference sequence). J lost 6 bases, V lost 5 bases, and 1 base had no gene match. The CDR3 DNA reads as TGTGCCAGCAGGACTAGCGCCAATGAGCAGTTCTTC. This translates into CASRTSANEQFF.

This clone came up a few times. Here the CDR3 DNA reads TGTGCCAGTAGTACCGACAGGGAAAATTCACCCCTCCACTTT. The encoded protein is CASSTDRENSPLHF. This chain connects TRBV19 to TRBJ1-6; 7 bases agree with TRBD1. Germline V CDR1 and CDR2: LNHDA, SQIVND (reference sequence). The CDR3 sequence is 14 residues long. V trimming: 4 bases; J trimming: 7 bases; junction bases outside the gene matches: 4.

The CDR3 region is CASSQPLDRDYEQYF. The CDR3 nucleotides are TGCGCCAGCAGCCAGCCTTTGGACAGAGACTACGAGCAGTACTTC. V gene TRBV4-1 combines with J gene TRBJ2-7; D perhaps matches TRBD1 (6 bases). V lost 3 bases to trimming and J lost 3 bases, with 15 bases between them. The V gene's germline CDR1 is MGHRA and CDR2 YSYEKL. The CDR3 contains 15 residues.

The chain links TRBV7-2 to TRBJ2-7; TRBD2 aligns across 14 bases. Per the germline V gene, CDR1 is SGHTA and CDR2 is FQGNSA. This CDR3 is 15 amino acids long. V was pared by 4 bases and J by 6 bases, with 5 bases of the junction left unmatched. CDR3 sequence: CASSWGTSGSSEQYF. DNA for the CDR3: TGTGCCAGCAGCTGGGGGACTAGCGGGAGTTCCGAGCAGTACTTC.

Concerning this clone: Different DNA sequences within this sample yield the same CDR3. V and J are TRBV9 and TRBJ2-5, with 8 nucleotides matching TRBD2. Germline CDR1 reads SGDLS; CDR2 reads YYNGEE. The CDR3 is 14 amino acids. V lost 0 bases to trimming and J lost 5 bases; unmatched junction nucleotides: 3. CDR3 DNA: TGTGCCAGCAGCGTAGCGGGAGGGCCCGAGACCCAGTACTTC. As protein: CASSVAGGPETQYF.

This chain joins TRBV25-1 and TRBJ2-1; D uncertain. V lost 5 bases, J lost 5 bases, and 7 bases lay in between. This CDR3 region has 12 residues. Per the germline V gene, CDR1 is MGHDK and CDR2 is SYGVNS. CDR3 sequence: CASSHLNNEQFF. CDR3 DNA sequence: TGTGCCAGCAGTCATCTGAACAATGAGCAGTTCTTC.

This chain connects TRBV6-1 to TRBJ2-7; 8 positions match TRBD2. The germline V gene encodes CDR1 MNHNS and CDR2 SASEGT. V gave up 1 base and J gave up 7 bases; unmatched junction bases: 9. The CDR3 runs 15 residues. The CDR3 region is CASSEGLAGKSEQYF. CDR3 DNA: TGTGCCAGCAGTGAAGGGCTAGCGGGTAAATCGGAGCAGTACTTC.

This rearrangement joins TRBV2 to TRBJ2-3, with TRBD2 identical over 9 bases. CDR1 and CDR2 from the germline V gene are SNHLY and FYNNEI. The ends lost 1 base at V and 3 bases at J; junction bases unmatched: 14. CDR3 size: 19 residues. CDR3: CASSEVPLGVAGETDTQYF. In DNA form, the CDR3 reads TGTGCCAGCAGTGAAGTCCCCCTAGGGGTAGCGGGGGAAACAGATACGCAGTATTTT.

V is TRBV5-6 and J is TRBJ1-5; 9 bases map to TRBD1. Germline lookup yields CDR1 SGHDT and CDR2 YYEEEE. The CDR3 is 16 residues long. The ends lost 4 bases at V and 2 bases at J; junction bases unmatched: 7. The CDR3 sequence is CASSLADRGGNQPQHF. CDR3 DNA: TGTGCCAGCAGCCTGGCGGACAGGGGAGGCAATCAGCCCCAGCATTTT.

The chain recombines TRBV7-4 with TRBJ2-5; TRBD2 matches at 8 bases. V lost 3 bases and J lost 1; bases outside the gene matches: 4. From germline, CDR1 is SGHVT and CDR2 SQSDAQ. The CDR3 runs 15 residues. Here the CDR3 DNA reads TGTGCCAGCAGCTTCCAGCGGGAGCTCCAAGAGACCCAGTACTTC. Translating gives CASSFQRELQETQYF.

V is TRBV9 and J is TRBJ2-2; TRBD2 aligns across 7 bases. Germline CDR1 and CDR2: SGDLS and YYNGEE. This CDR3 is built from 16 residues. Trimming removed 0 bases from V and 5 bases from J; junction bases left unmatched: 7. CDR3 nucleotides: TGTGCCAGCAGCGTAGAACTTGCGGGAGTTACCGGGGAGCTGTTTTTT. Its translation: CASSVELAGVTGELFF.

V and J are TRBV2 and TRBJ1-4, with TRBD1 matching 12 bases. Germline CDR1 is SNHLY and CDR2 is FYNNEI. V shed 5 bases, J shed 8 bases, and the junction held 12 bases outside the gene matches. The CDR3 sequence is 17 residues long. The CDR3 DNA is TGTGCCAGCAGTCCAACGGGACAGGGGGCATCGTGGGAAAAACTGTTTTTT. Translation gives CASSPTGQGASWEKLFF.

This rearrangement joins TRBV4-1 to TRBJ2-7; 10 bases align to TRBD2. Germline V CDR1 and CDR2: MGHRA, YSYEKL. The CDR3 runs to 17 residues. The V segment lost 3 bases and the J segment 0 bases; nucleotides outside the gene matches: 8. The CDR3 is CASSQGFGTSDSYEQYF. In DNA, the CDR3 is TGCGCCAGCAGCCAGGGATTTGGGACTAGCGACTCCTACGAGCAGTACTTC.

Comment on this clone: This CDR3 is also generated by other DNA sequences in the sample. The J gene is TRBJ1-6, the V gene TRBV10-3; D uncertain. Looked up from germline, CDR1 is ENHRY and CDR2 is SYGVKD. V was clipped by 5 bases and J by 8 bases, with 7 bases between them. There are 12 residues in the CDR3. This chain's CDR3 is CAISNGDSPLHF. DNA of the CDR3: TGTGCCATCAGTAACGGAGATTCACCCCTCCACTTT.